The 31 T cell receptor beta chains listed next were all sequenced from one sample in a study of T cells expressing NK-cell markers. TCRdb re-called the 5' RACE reads and catalogs CDR3 proteins one per entry, DNA excluded. The sample table sets out about 260,000 distinct CDR3 sequences. Sequenced sample: blood T cells: a sorted CD56 or NKG2C T cell subset, CD4+ or CD8+ T cells, or bulk PBMC T cells (not recorded which). The receptors stem from a woman between 18 and 75 years old in good health.

The chain employs TRBV20-1 and TRBJ2-2. CDR3 length: 12 residues. CDR1 is DFQATT, CDR2 SNEGSKA, per germline (reference sequence). CDR3 residues: CSAPRDAGELFF.

The chain couples TRBV5-1 to TRBJ2-5; no DNA is available, so the TRBD1 call from TCRdb remains unchecked. The CDR3 runs 15 residues. From germline, CDR1 is SGHRS and CDR2 YFSETQ. This CDR3 is CASSSSDGTQETQYF.

This sequence joins TRBV6-2 or TRBV6-3 and TRBJ2-5; the TRBD1 assignment by TCRdb is unverifiable without DNA. Germline-derived CDR1 and CDR2 are MNHEY and SVGEGT. The CDR3 is 15 residues long. The CDR3 region is CASSTQGRAGETQYF.

The chain links TRBV18 to TRBJ2-1. Per germline, CDR1 KGHSH and CDR2 LQKENI. The CDR3 spans 14 residues. CDR3 loop: CASSPTSAYNEQFF.

The chain has TRBV29-1 and TRBJ2-5. The length of the CDR3 is 12 residues. CDR1 and CDR2 from the germline V gene are SQVTM and ANQGSEA. CDR3 loop: CSVGGTGETQYF.

The chain is built from TRBV19 and TRBJ1-1; TCRdb lists TRBD1, though no DNA is available to test this call. Per germline, CDR1 LNHDA and CDR2 SQIVND (reference sequence). CDR3 length: 15 amino acids. The CDR3 here is CASSIQGAFGTEAFF.

V gene TRBV20-1 combines with J gene TRBJ2-1; TCRdb indicates TRBD2, and absent DNA this call remains unverified. The CDR3 contains 12 residues. From germline, CDR1 is DFQATT and CDR2 SNEGSKA (reference sequence). The CDR3 protein is CSVERGVSEQFF.

This chain joins TRBV6-5 and TRBJ2-2. From germline, CDR1 is MNHEY and CDR2 SVGAGI. The CDR3 totals 11 residues. CDR3 amino acids: CASSLGRELFF.

J is TRBJ2-7 and V is TRBV29-1. This CDR3 has 11 amino acids. Germline V gene data show CDR1 as SQVTM and CDR2 as ANQGSEA. CDR3 region: CSGRDLYEQYF.

CDR3 protein: CASSYRGTKPNEQFF. The rearrangement uses TRBV6-5 and TRBJ2-1; TCRdb's D gene call, TRBD2, goes unchecked for lack of DNA. Germline V gene data show CDR1 as MNHEY and CDR2 as SVGAGI. This CDR3 region has 15 residues.

The CDR3 region is CASSPGTSGPGELFF. The genes are TRBV12-3 or TRBV12-4 and TRBJ2-2; the TRBD2 assignment by TCRdb is unverifiable without DNA. The CDR3 is 15 amino acids.

The chain carries TRBV12-3 or TRBV12-4 and TRBJ1-3; TCRdb lists TRBD1, though no DNA is available to test this call. The CDR3 is made up of 18 amino acids. CDR3 loop: CASSWGQGLLPSGNTIYF.

This chain uses TRBV6-1 with TRBJ1-2; lacking DNA, the TRBD1 call made by TCRdb goes unchecked. This CDR3 contains 18 residues. Per the germline V gene, CDR1 is MNHNS and CDR2 is SASEGT. This CDR3 reads CASSRPRDRGKANYGYTF.

This rearrangement joins TRBV7-3 to TRBJ2-7; TCRdb selects TRBD2, and the lack of DNA leaves this call unchecked. Germline CDR1 and CDR2: SGHTA and FQGTGA. CDR3 size: 13 residues. This CDR3 reads CASSPSGIYEQYF.

CDR3: CSAPPSSSYNEQFF. The rearrangement joins TRBV20-1 to TRBJ2-1; absent DNA, TCRdb's TRBD1 call cannot be checked. Germline V lookup: CDR1 DFQATT, CDR2 SNEGSKA (reference sequence). This CDR3 region has 14 residues.

This chain joins TRBV9 and TRBJ2-7; TCRdb's D gene call, TRBD2, goes unchecked for lack of DNA. The CDR3 runs to 15 residues. From germline, CDR1 is SGDLS and CDR2 YYNGEE. This chain's CDR3 is CASSPTSRGAYEQYF.

This chain joins TRBV20-1 and TRBJ2-3. There are 15 residues in the CDR3. In germline, CDR1 is DFQATT, CDR2 SNEGSKA (reference sequence). The CDR3 reads CSARILAGSTDTQYF.

The J gene is TRBJ2-1, the V gene TRBV12-3 or TRBV12-4. This CDR3 is 14 amino acids long. CDR3 residues: CASSFGGPYNEQFF.

CDR3: CASSLVAGSTDTQYF. The V gene is TRBV5-1, the J gene TRBJ2-3; TCRdb selects TRBD2, and the lack of DNA leaves this call unchecked. This CDR3 has 15 amino acids. Per the germline V gene, CDR1 is SGHRS and CDR2 is YFSETQ.

The rearrangement joins TRBV20-1 to TRBJ1-1. There are 13 residues in the CDR3. Germline V CDR1 and CDR2: DFQATT, SNEGSKA (reference sequence). The chain's CDR3 is CSARAGMNTEAFF.

The chain recombines TRBV6-2 or TRBV6-3 with TRBJ2-1; TCRdb names TRBD1, which stays unverified in the absence of DNA. The CDR3 contains 15 residues. Per germline, CDR1 MNHEY and CDR2 SVGEGT. CDR3 loop: CASSLPGTSYNEQFF.

The V gene is TRBV29-1, the J gene TRBJ1-5; the TCRdb call, TRBD1, lacks DNA for checking. The V gene's germline CDR1 is SQVTM and CDR2 ANQGSEA. The CDR3 is 17 residues long. The CDR3 loop reads CSASPENRVRRNQPQHF.

The chain carries TRBV27 and TRBJ2-3; the D call from TCRdb, TRBD1, cannot be confirmed without DNA. The CDR3 runs to 16 residues. CDR1 is MNHEY, CDR2 SMNVEV, per germline (reference sequence). This chain's CDR3 is CASSLSRRGGSDTQYF.

The chain couples TRBV30 to TRBJ2-2; with no DNA, the TCRdb D assignment of TRBD1 cannot be verified. CDR3 length equals 16 residues. Per germline, CDR1 GTSNPN and CDR2 SVGIG (reference sequence). The CDR3 sequence: CAWSVFGVRETGELFF.

The chain uses TRBV28 and TRBJ2-7; checking the TCRdb D call of TRBD1 is not possible without DNA. Germline assignment: CDR1 MDHEN and CDR2 SYDVKM. The CDR3 length is 16 residues. CDR3 residues: CASSPQGDRVPYEQYF.

The chain recombines TRBV18 with TRBJ1-1. The CDR3 loop spans 14 amino acids. Germline lookup yields CDR1 KGHSH and CDR2 LQKENI. This CDR3 reads CASSASMGHTEAFF.

The chain recombines TRBV28 with TRBJ2-7. The V gene's germline CDR1 is MDHEN and CDR2 SYDVKM. The CDR3 is 12 residues long. The CDR3 sequence is CASTSSVYEQYF.

This chain joins TRBV5-1 and TRBJ2-1; as DNA is missing, the TRBD2 call by TCRdb cannot be tested. From germline, CDR1 is SGHRS and CDR2 YFSETQ. The CDR3 has 15 amino acids. The CDR3 is CASSSGSGDTNEQFF. Supplemented by reference TRBV5-1 and TRBJ2-1, the full variable domain reads KAGVTQTPRYLIKTRGQQVTLSCSPISGHRSVSWYQQTPGQGLQFLFEYFSETQRNKGNFPGRFSGRQFSNSRSEMNVSTLELGDSALYLCASSSGSGDTNEQFFGPGTRLTVL.

V usage is TRBV7-9 and J usage is TRBJ1-6. Per the germline V gene, CDR1 is SEHNR and CDR2 is FQNEAQ (reference sequence). This CDR3 is built from 17 residues. The CDR3 reads CASSLPALGFNNSPLHF.

This chain links TRBV20-1 with TRBJ2-1; lacking DNA, the TRBD2 call made by TCRdb goes unchecked. Germline V gene sequence: CDR1 DFQATT, CDR2 SNEGSKA (reference sequence). The CDR3 extends over 15 amino acids. The CDR3 sequence is CSAREGLAVTMEQFF.

V is TRBV6-1 and J is TRBJ1-5. The CDR3 totals 13 residues. CDR1 is MNHNS, CDR2 SASEGT, per germline. CDR3: CASSTSPNQPQHF.